This TCR beta chain derives from a study of blood T cell repertoires in COVID-19. Study information: The origin of the acute and convalescent COVID-19 samples was the United States, Italy and Spain.

Germline V gene lookup returns CDR1 SEHNR and CDR2 FQNEAQ (reference sequence). This CDR3 has 18 residues. The germline V and J ends were trimmed by 1 base and 0 bases, with 17 bases remaining between them. Those who participated ranged in age from roughly 18 to 100 years and resided in 20 to 25 US areas. Clinical histories supplied by participants themselves formed the basis of cohort assignment. In the authors' methods: Amplification of reference gene primers provided the estimated nucleated cell counts. Generated by immunoSEQ multiplex PCR, the TCRdb table keeps only in-frame clones and is missing some. V and J calls and clone size are copied from that table; D and trimming were computed from the DNA. The sample lists hundreds of thousands of clones, 80% to 90% occurring once.

This clonotype originated in a man between 18 and 29 years old who had recovered from COVID-19. This chain uses TRBV7-9 with TRBJ2-3; weak D call: TRBD1 (5 bases). The sample consisted of PBMCs or T cells enriched from blood (not recorded which). In DNA form, the CDR3 reads TGTGCCAGCAGCTTAGTACGGATTACAGGCACTAGCACAGATACGCAGTATTTT. Translated, it gives CASSLVRITGTSTDTQYF.